This passage covers 11 T cell receptor beta chains from one sample sequenced in a study of T cell changes during pregnancy in multiple sclerosis. Assay used: immunoSEQ multiplex PCR; TCRdb lists only in-frame clones, some missing. The table includes about 44,000 clones, 80% to 95% detected once. Sequencing used CD4+ T cells from peripheral blood mononuclear cells, obtained in the first trimester of pregnancy. The receptors stem from a female donor with multiple sclerosis, enrolled in a pregnancy study.

This clone was found once. The chain is built from TRBV27 and TRBJ2-6, with TRBD2 identical over 12 bases. Germline-derived CDR1 and CDR2 are MNHEY and SMNVEV (reference sequence). The CDR3 consists of 19 residues. Trimming removed 4 bases from V and 1 base from J; junction bases left unmatched: 8. The CDR3 DNA sequence: TGTGCCAGCAGTTCCTGGACTAGCGGGACAGGTTCTGGGGCCAACGTCCTGACTTTC. Its protein product is CASSSWTSGTGSGANVLTF.

The chain links TRBV29-1 to TRBJ1-1, with D possibly matching TRBD1 (5 bases). The germline V gene encodes CDR1 SQVTM and CDR2 ANQGSEA. The CDR3 extends over 14 amino acids. V was clipped by 1 base and J by 3 bases, with 12 bases between them. The CDR3 region is CSVEAGKRDTEAFF. In DNA, the CDR3 is TGCAGCGTTGAAGCAGGGAAAAGGGACACTGAAGCTTTCTTT.

This chain links TRBV7-2 with TRBJ2-5; D may be TRBD2 (6 bases). The CDR3 contains 14 residues. Trimming left V 6 bases short and J 2 bases short, with 13 bases between. Looked up from germline, CDR1 is SGHTA and CDR2 is FQGNSA. The CDR3 protein is CASRRRAGQETQYF. As DNA, the CDR3 is TGTGCCAGCAGACGGAGGGCAGGGCAAGAGACCCAGTACTTC.

V gene TRBV9 combines with J gene TRBJ1-2, with 7 nucleotides matching TRBD1. Germline lookup yields CDR1 SGDLS and CDR2 YYNGEE. The CDR3 sequence is 14 residues long. The V gene end was trimmed by 7 bases and the J gene end by 5 bases; junction bases not matched to a gene: 11. The CDR3 protein is CASSMRGLRYGYTF. The CDR3 bases are TGTGCCAGCTCCATGAGGGGGCTAAGATATGGCTACACCTTC.

This clone was seen only a few times. The chain is built from TRBV19 and TRBJ1-1; 9 bases are a match to TRBD1. This CDR3 region has 15 residues. Germline V gene lookup returns CDR1 LNHDA and CDR2 SQIVND (reference sequence). J lost 1 base, V lost 4 bases, and 4 bases had no gene match. For the CDR3, the DNA is TGTGCCAGTAGTACACAGGGGGCAGGGAACACTGAAGCTTTCTTT. It translates to CASSTQGAGNTEAFF.

The chain links TRBV27 to TRBJ1-4; 8 bases agree with TRBD1. From germline, CDR1 is MNHEY and CDR2 SMNVEV (reference sequence). Trimming at V came to 5 bases and at J to 3 bases, leaving 14 bases not matched to a gene. This CDR3 region has 18 residues. The CDR3 region has the DNA TGTGCCAGCAGTCAACGGACAGGGAATATAGAGGCTAATGAAAAACTGTTTTTT. Amino acids: CASSQRTGNIEANEKLFF.

The V call is TRBV19, the J call TRBJ1-5; 7 nucleotides match TRBD1. Germline values: CDR1 LNHDA, CDR2 SQIVND (reference sequence). CDR3 length equals 19 residues. The ends lost 4 bases at V and 2 bases at J; junction bases unmatched: 17. The CDR3 DNA follows: TGTGCCAGTAGTAAGCCACAGGGGATGAACCTTTTCGGCAATCAGCCCCAGCATTTT. Amino acid sequence: CASSKPQGMNLFGNQPQHF.

V usage is TRBV7-2 and J usage is TRBJ2-1, with 8 positions matching TRBD2. CDR1 is SGHTA, CDR2 FQGNSA, per germline. There are 13 residues in the CDR3. J lost 3 bases, V lost 8 bases, and 3 bases had no gene match. The DNA for the CDR3 is TGTGCCAGCCGTAGCGGGAACTACAATGAGCAGTTCTTC. It specifies CASRSGNYNEQFF. Using reference TRBV7-2 and TRBJ2-1 for the parts outside the CDR3, the full variable domain is GAGVSQSPSNKVTEKGKDVELRCDPISGHTALYWYRQSLGQGLEFLIYFQGNSAPDKSGLPSDRFSAERTGGSVSTLTIQRTQQEDSAVYLCASRSGNYNEQFFGPGTRLTVL.

The chain has TRBV28 and TRBJ2-1, with D possibly TRBD2 on 6 matching bases. Germline V lookup: CDR1 MDHEN, CDR2 SYDVKM. The V end lost 6 bases, the J end lost 0 bases, and 15 bases lay between the germline ends. The CDR3 covers 16 residues. DNA for the CDR3: TGTGCCAGCAGCCCCATAGCGGCCCTCTCCTACAATGAGCAGTTCTTC. Encoded protein: CASSPIAALSYNEQFF.

The chain employs TRBV5-1 and TRBJ1-5; D may be TRBD1 (5 bases). This CDR3 has 14 residues. Trimming removed 0 bases at V and 3 bases at J, with 7 bases between. Germline values: CDR1 SGHRS, CDR2 YFSETQ. CDR3 in amino acids: CASSLEGPNQPQHF. The CDR3 bases are TGCGCCAGCAGCTTGGAGGGGCCCAATCAGCCCCAGCATTTT.

The chain uses TRBV11-3 and TRBJ2-1; 12 positions agree with TRBD2. There are 18 residues in the CDR3. Losses at the gene ends were 4 bases for V and 1 base for J; bases not matched to a gene: 8. From germline, CDR1 is SGHNT and CDR2 YENEEA. The CDR3 DNA reads as TGTGCCAGCAGCTCCAAACCGACTAGCGGGAGTTCCTACAATGAGCAGTTCTTC. It codes for CASSSKPTSGSSYNEQFF. Using reference TRBV11-3 and TRBJ2-1 for the parts outside the CDR3, the full variable domain is EAGVVQSPRYKIIEKKQPVAFWCNPISGHNTLYWYLQNLGQGPELLIRYENEEAVDDSQLPKDRFSAERLKGVDSTLKIQPAELGDSAVYLCASSSKPTSGSSYNEQFFGPGTRLTVL.